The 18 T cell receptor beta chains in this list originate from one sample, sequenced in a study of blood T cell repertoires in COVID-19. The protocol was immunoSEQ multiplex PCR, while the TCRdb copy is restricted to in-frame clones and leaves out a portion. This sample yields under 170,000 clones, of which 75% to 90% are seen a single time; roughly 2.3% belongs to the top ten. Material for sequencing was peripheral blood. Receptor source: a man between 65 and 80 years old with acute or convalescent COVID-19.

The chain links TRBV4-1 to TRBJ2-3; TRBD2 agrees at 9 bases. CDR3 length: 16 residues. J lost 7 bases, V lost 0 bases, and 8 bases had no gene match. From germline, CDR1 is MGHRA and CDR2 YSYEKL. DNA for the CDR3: TGCGCCAGCAGCCAAGATAAAGCTAGCGGGGTACATACGCAGTATTTT. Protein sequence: CASSQDKASGVHTQYF.

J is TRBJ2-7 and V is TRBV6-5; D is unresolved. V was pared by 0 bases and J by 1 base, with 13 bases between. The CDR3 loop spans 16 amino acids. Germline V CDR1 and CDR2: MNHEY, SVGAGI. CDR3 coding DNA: TGTGCCAGCAGTTACTCGATTCCAGTCGGGTCCTACGAGCAGTACTTC. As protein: CASSYSIPVGSYEQYF.

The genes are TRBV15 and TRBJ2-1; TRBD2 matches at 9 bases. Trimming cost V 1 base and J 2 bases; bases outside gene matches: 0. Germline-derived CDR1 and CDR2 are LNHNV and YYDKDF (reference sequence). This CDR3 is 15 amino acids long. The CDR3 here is CATSRASGTYNEQFF. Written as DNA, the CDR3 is TGTGCCACCAGCAGAGCTAGCGGGACCTACAATGAGCAGTTCTTC.

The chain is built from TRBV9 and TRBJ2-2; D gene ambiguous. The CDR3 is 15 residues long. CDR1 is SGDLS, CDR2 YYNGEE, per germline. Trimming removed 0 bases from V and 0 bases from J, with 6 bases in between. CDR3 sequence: CASSVGYTNTGELFF. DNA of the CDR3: TGTGCCAGCAGCGTAGGGTACACGAACACCGGGGAGCTGTTTTTT.

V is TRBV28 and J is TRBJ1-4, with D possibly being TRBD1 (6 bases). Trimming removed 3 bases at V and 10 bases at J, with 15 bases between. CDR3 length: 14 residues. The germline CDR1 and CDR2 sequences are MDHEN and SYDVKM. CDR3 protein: CASSLTAAQGKLFF. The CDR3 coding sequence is TGTGCCAGCAGTTTGACAGCCGCACAGGGAAAACTGTTTTTT.

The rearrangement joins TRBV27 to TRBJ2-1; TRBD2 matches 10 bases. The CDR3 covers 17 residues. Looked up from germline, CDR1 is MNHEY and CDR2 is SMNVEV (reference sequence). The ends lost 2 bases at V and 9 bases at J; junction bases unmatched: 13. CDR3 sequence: CASSLRAASGSLFEQFF. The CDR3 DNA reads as TGTGCCAGCAGTTTACGGGCGGCTAGCGGGAGCCTTTTTGAGCAGTTCTTC.

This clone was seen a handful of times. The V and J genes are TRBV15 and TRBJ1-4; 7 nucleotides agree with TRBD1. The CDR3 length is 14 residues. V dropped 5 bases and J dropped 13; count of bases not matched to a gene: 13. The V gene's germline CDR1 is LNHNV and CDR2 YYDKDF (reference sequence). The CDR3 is CATSAVRGKEGLFF. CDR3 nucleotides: TGTGCCACCAGCGCGGTCAGGGGGAAGGAGGGACTGTTTTTT. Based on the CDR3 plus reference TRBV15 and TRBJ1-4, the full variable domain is DAMVIQNPRYQVTQFGKPVTLSCSQTLNHNVMYWYQQKSSQAPKLLFHYYDKDFNNEADTPDNFQSRRPNTSFCFLDIRSPGLGDTAMYLCATSAVRGKEGLFFGSGTQLSVL.

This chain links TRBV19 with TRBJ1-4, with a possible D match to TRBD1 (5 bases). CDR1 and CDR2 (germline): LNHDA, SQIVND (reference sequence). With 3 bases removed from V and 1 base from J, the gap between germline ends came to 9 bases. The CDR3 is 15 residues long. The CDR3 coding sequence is TGTGCCAGTAGTATTGCGGGGGTAACTAATGAAAAACTGTTTTTT. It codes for CASSIAGVTNEKLFF.

CDR3 amino acids: CASSPLATSTDTQYF. In DNA form, the CDR3 reads TGTGCCAGCAGTCCCCTAGCGACTAGCACAGATACGCAGTATTTT. The chain recombines TRBV6-5 with TRBJ2-3; the D gene is possibly TRBD2 (6 bases). The CDR3 has 15 residues. Germline V CDR1 and CDR2: MNHEY, SVGAGI. V lost 5 bases, J lost 0 bases, and 12 bases lay in between.

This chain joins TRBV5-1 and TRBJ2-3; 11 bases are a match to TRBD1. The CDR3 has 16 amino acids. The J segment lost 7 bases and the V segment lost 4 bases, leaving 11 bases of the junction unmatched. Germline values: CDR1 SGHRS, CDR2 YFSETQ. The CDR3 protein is CASSASAGQGGNTQYF. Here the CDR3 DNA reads TGCGCCAGCAGCGCGTCCGCGGGACAGGGGGGGAATACGCAGTATTTT.

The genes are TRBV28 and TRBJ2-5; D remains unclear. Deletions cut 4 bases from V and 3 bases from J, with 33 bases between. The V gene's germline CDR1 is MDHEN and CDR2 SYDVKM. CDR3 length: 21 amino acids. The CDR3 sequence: CASSSYPHFSVTARNKETQYF. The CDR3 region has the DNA TGTGCCAGCAGTTCCTACCCCCACTTCTCCGTCACAGCCCGAAACAAAGAGACCCAGTACTTC.

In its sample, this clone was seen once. The CDR3 sequence: CASSLIPGETQYF. In nucleotides, the CDR3 is TGCGCCAGCAGCTTGATCCCGGGGGAGACCCAGTACTTC. V is TRBV5-1 and J is TRBJ2-5; tentative D call: TRBD2 (5 bases). Deletions cut 1 base from V and 5 bases from J, with 9 bases between. The germline CDR1 and CDR2 sequences are SGHRS and YFSETQ. The CDR3 covers 13 residues.

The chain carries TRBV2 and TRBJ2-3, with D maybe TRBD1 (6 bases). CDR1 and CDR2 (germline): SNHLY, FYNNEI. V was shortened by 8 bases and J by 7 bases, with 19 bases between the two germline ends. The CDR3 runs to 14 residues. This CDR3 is CASGQQWGRNTQYF. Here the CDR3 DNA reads TGTGCCAGCGGACAGCAGTGGGGGAGAAATACGCAGTATTTT.

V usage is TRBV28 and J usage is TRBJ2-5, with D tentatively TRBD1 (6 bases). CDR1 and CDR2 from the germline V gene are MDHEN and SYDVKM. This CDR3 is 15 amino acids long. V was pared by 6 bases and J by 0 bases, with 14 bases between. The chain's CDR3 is CASRTQGSYQETQYF. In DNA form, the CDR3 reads TGTGCCAGCAGAACACAGGGATCTTACCAAGAGACCCAGTACTTC.

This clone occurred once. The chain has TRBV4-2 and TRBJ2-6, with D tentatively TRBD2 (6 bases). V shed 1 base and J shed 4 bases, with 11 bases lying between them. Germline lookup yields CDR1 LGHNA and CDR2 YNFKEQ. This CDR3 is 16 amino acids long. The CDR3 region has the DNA TGTGCCAGCAGCCAAGTTGGAGGGCCCGGGGCCAACGTCCTGACTTTC. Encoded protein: CASSQVGGPGANVLTF.

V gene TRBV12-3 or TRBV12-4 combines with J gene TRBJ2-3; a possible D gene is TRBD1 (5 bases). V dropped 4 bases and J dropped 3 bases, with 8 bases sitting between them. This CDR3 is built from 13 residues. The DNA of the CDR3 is TGTGCCAGCAGTTCCCGACAGACAGATACGCAGTATTTT. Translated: CASSSRQTDTQYF.

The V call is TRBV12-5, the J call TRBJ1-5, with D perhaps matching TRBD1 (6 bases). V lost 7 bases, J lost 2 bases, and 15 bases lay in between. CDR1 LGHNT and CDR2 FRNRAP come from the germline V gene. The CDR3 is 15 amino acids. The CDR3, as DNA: TGTGCTAGTGTCTCACGCGGGGGCGGCAATCAGCCCCAGCATTTT. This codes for CASVSRGGGNQPQHF.

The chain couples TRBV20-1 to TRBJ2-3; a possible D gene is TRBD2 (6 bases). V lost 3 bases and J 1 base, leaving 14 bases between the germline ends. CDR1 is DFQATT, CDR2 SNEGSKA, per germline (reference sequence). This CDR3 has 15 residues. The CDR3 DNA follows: TGCAGTGCTAGTTCGTTGCGGGAAGGCACAGATACGCAGTATTTT. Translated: CSASSLREGTDTQYF.